Listed below are T cell receptor beta chains from one sample, sequenced in a study of blood T cell repertoires in COVID-19. Repertoires were generated with immunoSEQ multiplex PCR, while TCRdb's copy carries only in-frame clones and drops some. Seen here are under 150,000 clones, under 95% observed once, and the top ten hold around 3.8%. Sequenced material: peripheral blood. Receptors were obtained from a man aged 45-65 years with active COVID-19. The CDR3 runs from the conserved cysteine through the conserved F or W. Fields, in order: clone size, V gene, J gene, D gene, CDR3 DNA, CDR3 protein. The D gene is left open where the match is weak. A row's size may be missing; if present it is once, few, many or a size class.

>NA|TRBV27|TRBJ2-5|NA
TGTGCCAGCAGCCCTTCACGATCCGGGACCCAGTACTTC
CASSPSRSGTQYF
>NA|TRBV5-1|TRBJ2-1|NA
TGCGCCAGCCAGAGGATTCGGGGGGCCACCTACAATGAGCAGTTCTTC
CASQRIRGATYNEQFF
>NA|TRBV5-1|TRBJ1-3|NA
TGCGCCAGCAGCCAGGGCTCTGGAAACACCATATATTTT
CASSQGSGNTIYF
>NA|TRBV7-2|TRBJ1-4|NA
TGTGCCAGCAGCCGTGACAGATATAATGAAAAACTGTTTTTT
CASSRDRYNEKLFF
>NA|TRBV28|TRBJ2-6|TRBD1
TGTGCCAGCAGTCTTACGACAGGGTTCTCTGGGGCCAACGTCCTGACTTTC
CASSLTTGFSGANVLTF
>NA|TRBV19|TRBJ2-4|TRBD2
TGTGCCAGTACCATGGGGGGGGTTGGCATTCAGTACTTC
CASTMGGVGIQYF
>NA|TRBV10-3|TRBJ1-5|TRBD1
TGTGCCATCAGGGGGACAGGGAGAGAACAGCCCCAGCATTTT
CAIRGTGREQPQHF
>NA|TRBV11-3|TRBJ2-5|NA
TGTGCCAGCAGCTTAGGGGGGGATCAAGAGACCCAGTACTTC
CASSLGGDQETQYF
>NA|TRBV21-1|TRBJ2-5|NA
TGTGCCAGCAGCAAAGGGACTCAAGAGACCCAGTACTTC
CASSKGTQETQYF
>NA|TRBV7-6|TRBJ1-5|NA
TGTGCCAGCAGCTTAGGGGCAGACTATAGCAATCAGCCCCAGCATTTT
CASSLGADYSNQPQHF
>few|TRBV19|TRBJ1-2|TRBD1
TGTGCCAGTAGTAATCCCGGGACAGGGGGTAATGTTGCGTATGGCTACACCTTC
CASSNPGTGGNVAYGYTF
>NA|TRBV19|TRBJ1-6|NA
TGTGCCAGTAGTATTGCGGGGTCCAATTCACCCCTCCACTTT
CASSIAGSNSPLHF
>NA|TRBV18|TRBJ2-2|NA
TGTGCCAGCTCACCAGGACTGACCACCGGGGAGCTGTTTTTT
CASSPGLTTGELFF
>NA|TRBV27|TRBJ2-7|NA
TGTGCCAGCAGTTGGGGCGGCAGCTCCTACGAGCAGTACTTC
CASSWGGSSYEQYF
>NA|TRBV4-1|TRBJ2-5|NA
TGCGCCAGCAGCCAAGATAGGACATCCCGAGGCGAGACCCAGTACTTC
CASSQDRTSRGETQYF
>NA|TRBV4-1|TRBJ1-3|TRBD1
TGCGCCAGCAGCCAAGACCTGACCGGGACAGGGGGTCGCGAAAACACCATATATTTT
CASSQDLTGTGGRENTIYF
>NA|TRBV5-1|TRBJ1-2|NA
TGCGCCAGCAGACAGGGCCAGACTAACTATGGCTACACCTTC
CASRQGQTNYGYTF
>once|TRBV6-5|TRBJ1-2|TRBD1
TGTGCCAGCAGTTCACGAGGGGGACAGGTTCACTATGGCTACACCTTC
CASSSRGGQVHYGYTF
>NA|TRBV2|TRBJ2-5|TRBD2
TGTGCCAGCAGTGTATCCCGGGGGGGCCTTGAGACCCAGTACTTC
CASSVSRGGLETQYF
>NA|TRBV13|TRBJ1-3|NA
TGTGCCAGCAGCTTAGGGTCCCGACTCTCTGGAAACACCATATATTTT
CASSLGSRLSGNTIYF
>NA|TRBV9|TRBJ1-1|TRBD1
TGTGCCAGCCAGGGACAGGGGAACACTGAAGCTTTCTTT
CASQGQGNTEAFF
>once|TRBV6-1|TRBJ1-2|NA
TGTGCCAGCAGTGAAGCGGGAGGGAATTCTGGTCATGGCTACACCTTC
CASSEAGGNSGHGYTF
>NA|TRBV21-1|TRBJ2-2|NA
TGTGCCAGCAGCAATCCGACCGGGACAGCGAACACCGGGGAGCTGTTTTTT
CASSNPTGTANTGELFF
>NA|TRBV20-1|TRBJ1-1|NA
TGCAGTGCCCCGAGGAACACTGAAGCTTTCTTT
CSAPRNTEAFF
>NA|TRBV24-1|TRBJ2-3|NA
TGTGCCACCGGGGCGAGCACAGATACGCAGTATTTT
CATGASTDTQYF
>NA|TRBV6-5|TRBJ1-2|TRBD1
TGTGCCAGCACCCCCCTCGGGGACAGCTATGGCTACACCTTC
CASTPLGDSYGYTF
>NA|TRBV7-8|TRBJ1-6|TRBD1
TGTGCCAGCAGTAGCGACAGGGGAAATTCACCCCTCCACTTT
CASSSDRGNSPLHF
>NA|TRBV6-1|TRBJ1-2|NA
TGTGCCAGCAGTGAGCCCAGGGACTATGGCTACACCTTC
CASSEPRDYGYTF
>NA|TRBV18|TRBJ2-5|TRBD1
TGTGCCAGCTCAAAGACAGGGGGCAAGGGAGAGACCCAGTACTTC
CASSKTGGKGETQYF
>NA|TRBV5-6|TRBJ2-1|NA
TGTGCCAGCATCCGCATGCGCGGGGCGTCCTACAATGAGCAGTTCTTC
CASIRMRGASYNEQFF
>NA|TRBV7-9|TRBJ2-1|TRBD1
TGTGCCAGCAGCCCCCCTTTCCGAGACAGGGCCTACAATGAGCAGTTCTTC
CASSPPFRDRAYNEQFF
>NA|TRBV19|TRBJ1-4|NA
TGTGCCAGTAGTATCGGGATCACCGAAAAACTGTTTTTT
CASSIGITEKLFF
>NA|TRBV5-5|TRBJ2-1|NA
TGTGCCAGCAGCTTGGAGGCTAGTTGGAGCAATGAGCAGTTCTTC
CASSLEASWSNEQFF
>NA|TRBV11-3|TRBJ1-4|TRBD1
TGTGCCAGCAGCTTGGAGACAGGGTCTGAAAAACTGTTTTTT
CASSLETGSEKLFF
>NA|TRBV30|TRBJ2-2|NA
TGTGCCTGGAGTGTACAGGTATTTGCCGGGGAGCTGTTTTTT
CAWSVQVFAGELFF
>NA|TRBV21-1|TRBJ2-7|NA
TGTGCCACCCCGACAAACTCCTACGAGCAGTACTTC
CATPTNSYEQYF